A selection of T cell receptor beta chains follows, all from one sample in a study of T-cell reconstitution after alpha-beta-depleted transplantation in children. TCRdb passed the PCR reads through MiXCR, listing each CDR3 protein once. Of 700,000 to 850,000 distinct CDR3 sequences detected, roughly 15% appear once; the ten largest clones hold approximately 5%. The sample was PBMCs, mostly from graft donor cells, taken 360 days after TCRalphabeta/CD19-depleted stem cell transplant. Every receptor here comes from a male patient aged 5 to 17 who had a stem cell transplant for acute lymphoblastic leukemia, so the T cells may come from the graft donor. CDR3s include the opening cysteine and the closing phenylalanine or tryptophan. D genes are given only for firm matches. Expanded clones are given a class, and other clones once, few, many or no size at all.

abundance: many
v_gene: TRBV7-9
j_gene: TRBJ1-1
d_gene: .
CDR3aa: CASSLGATTEAFF
CDR3nt: TGTGCCAGCAGCTTGGGGGCGACCACTGAAGCTTTCTTT

abundance: .
v_gene: TRBV7-8
j_gene: TRBJ2-1
d_gene: TRBD1
CDR3aa: CASSLAQGAMYEQFF
CDR3nt: TGTGCCAGCAGCTTAGCTCAGGGGGCCATGTATGAGCAGTTCTTC

abundance: few
v_gene: TRBV2
j_gene: TRBJ1-5
d_gene: .
CDR3aa: CASSVEKQSNQPQHF
CDR3nt: TGTGCCAGCAGTGTGGAAAAACAGAGCAATCAGCCCCAGCATTTT

abundance: few
v_gene: TRBV9
j_gene: TRBJ2-1
d_gene: .
CDR3aa: CASSVWDVGDNEQFF
CDR3nt: TGTGCCAGCAGCGTCTGGGACGTGGGGGACAATGAGCAGTTCTTC

abundance: few
v_gene: TRBV7-8
j_gene: TRBJ2-7
d_gene: TRBD2
CDR3aa: CASSLGGRGLSSYEQYF
CDR3nt: TGTGCCAGCAGCTTAGGGGGGAGGGGATTGAGCTCCTACGAGCAGTACTTC

abundance: .
v_gene: TRBV2
j_gene: TRBJ2-7
d_gene: TRBD2
CDR3aa: CASSEAQREMTYEQYF
CDR3nt: TGTGCCAGCAGTGAAGCTCAGCGGGAGATGACCTACGAGCAGTACTTC

abundance: few
v_gene: TRBV12-3/TRBV12-4
j_gene: TRBJ2-1
d_gene: TRBD1
CDR3aa: CASSRADREANEQFF
CDR3nt: TGTGCCAGCAGCCGAGCGGACAGGGAGGCCAATGAGCAGTTCTTC

abundance: .
v_gene: TRBV4-1
j_gene: TRBJ1-1
d_gene: .
CDR3aa: CASSQFASTEAFF
CDR3nt: TGCGCCAGCAGCCAATTCGCGAGCACTGAAGCTTTCTTT

abundance: many
v_gene: TRBV28
j_gene: TRBJ2-7
d_gene: TRBD1
CDR3aa: CASSPRGQGGLEQYF
CDR3nt: TGTGCCAGCAGTCCCAGGGGACAGGGGGGACTAGAGCAGTACTTC

abundance: few
v_gene: TRBV5-1
j_gene: TRBJ2-1
d_gene: TRBD2
CDR3aa: CASRVELAGDNERFF
CDR3nt: TGCGCCAGCAGGGTGGAACTAGCGGGAGACAATGAGCGGTTCTTC

abundance: .
v_gene: TRBV12-3/TRBV12-4
j_gene: TRBJ2-1
d_gene: .
CDR3aa: CASSLPDWTEQFF
CDR3nt: TGTGCCAGCAGTTTACCGGACTGGACAGAGCAGTTCTTC

abundance: .
v_gene: TRBV7-9
j_gene: TRBJ1-1
d_gene: TRBD1
CDR3aa: CASSSNRDSNTEAFF
CDR3nt: TGTGCCAGCAGCTCAAACCGGGACAGTAACACTGAAGCTTTCTTT

abundance: .
v_gene: TRBV4-1
j_gene: TRBJ2-3
d_gene: TRBD1
CDR3aa: CASSHPPGQGAGSTDTQYF
CDR3nt: TGCGCCAGCAGCCACCCCCCGGGACAGGGAGCGGGAAGCACAGATACGCAGTATTTT

abundance: .
v_gene: TRBV7-2
j_gene: TRBJ2-1
d_gene: TRBD2
CDR3aa: CASSFWAGGYNEQFF
CDR3nt: TGTGCCAGCAGCTTTTGGGCGGGAGGCTACAATGAGCAGTTCTTC

abundance: few
v_gene: TRBV7-9
j_gene: TRBJ2-7
d_gene: .
CDR3aa: CASSSTTFYYF
CDR3nt: TGTGCCAGCAGCTCTACCACGTTTTACTACTTC

abundance: .
v_gene: TRBV5-1
j_gene: TRBJ2-6
d_gene: TRBD1
CDR3aa: CASSSKWGQGASSGTNVLTF
CDR3nt: TGCGCCAGCAGCTCAAAATGGGGACAGGGAGCCAGCTCTGGGACCAACGTCCTGACTTTC

abundance: .
v_gene: TRBV6-5
j_gene: TRBJ2-7
d_gene: TRBD1
CDR3aa: CASSYSRTGAPYEQYF
CDR3nt: TGTGCCAGCAGTTACTCGCGGACAGGGGCCCCCTACGAGCAGTACTTC

abundance: .
v_gene: TRBV7-3
j_gene: TRBJ2-7
d_gene: TRBD1
CDR3aa: CASSLSGGGFHYEQYF
CDR3nt: TGTGCCAGCAGCTTATCAGGGGGCGGATTCCACTACGAGCAGTACTTC

abundance: few
v_gene: TRBV28
j_gene: TRBJ1-2
d_gene: TRBD1
CDR3aa: CASSFHMTGTGGYGYTF
CDR3nt: TGTGCCAGCAGTTTCCATATGACCGGGACAGGGGGGTATGGCTACACCTTC

abundance: few
v_gene: TRBV12-3/TRBV12-4
j_gene: TRBJ2-7
d_gene: TRBD1
CDR3aa: CASSPSRTGGAGEQYF
CDR3nt: TGTGCCAGCAGTCCCTCCCGGACAGGGGGCGCTGGGGAGCAGTACTTC

abundance: few
v_gene: TRBV25-1
j_gene: TRBJ2-7
d_gene: .
CDR3aa: CASRERHDGRGEQYF
CDR3nt: TGTGCCAGCAGGGAGCGCCACGACGGCAGGGGCGAGCAGTACTTC

abundance: few
v_gene: TRBV6-5
j_gene: TRBJ2-2
d_gene: .
CDR3aa: CASSYSKLMNTGELFF
CDR3nt: TGTGCCAGCAGTTACTCGAAACTGATGAACACCGGGGAGCTGTTTTTT

abundance: .
v_gene: TRBV5-1
j_gene: TRBJ1-1
d_gene: .
CDR3aa: CASSLANYVSWGGDTEAFF
CDR3nt: TGCGCCAGCAGCTTGGCCAATTACGTGTCGTGGGGAGGTGACACTGAAGCTTTCTTT

abundance: few
v_gene: TRBV29-1
j_gene: TRBJ2-4
d_gene: .
CDR3aa: CSVEQGFNIQYF
CDR3nt: TGCAGCGTTGAACAAGGATTCAACATTCAGTACTTC

abundance: few
v_gene: TRBV20-1
j_gene: TRBJ2-7
d_gene: .
CDR3aa: CSTRGVHEQYF
CDR3nt: TGCAGTACAAGGGGGGTCCACGAGCAGTACTTC

abundance: .
v_gene: TRBV2
j_gene: TRBJ2-2
d_gene: .
CDR3aa: CASNALMNSGELFF
CDR3nt: TGTGCCAGCAACGCTTTGATGAATTCCGGGGAGCTGTTTTTT

abundance: few
v_gene: TRBV18
j_gene: TRBJ2-1
d_gene: .
CDR3aa: CASSPPGGKYNEQFF
CDR3nt: TGTGCCAGCTCACCACCGGGGGGAAAGTACAATGAGCAGTTCTTC

abundance: many
v_gene: TRBV7-2
j_gene: TRBJ2-3
d_gene: .
CDR3aa: CASKRGTGTDTQYF
CDR3nt: TGTGCCAGCAAACGGGGAACAGGGACAGATACGCAGTATTTT

abundance: many
v_gene: TRBV12-3/TRBV12-4
j_gene: TRBJ2-2
d_gene: TRBD2
CDR3aa: CASTLGLAGVAGELFF
CDR3nt: TGTGCCAGCACCCTGGGACTAGCGGGAGTAGCCGGGGAGCTGTTTTTT

abundance: .
v_gene: TRBV11-2
j_gene: TRBJ2-5
d_gene: .
CDR3aa: CASSLGLGGKTQYF
CDR3nt: TGTGCCAGCAGCTTAGGGTTGGGTGGTAAGACCCAGTACTTC

abundance: .
v_gene: TRBV29-1
j_gene: TRBJ1-4
d_gene: .
CDR3aa: CSVEFVDQKLFF
CDR3nt: TGCAGCGTTGAATTTGTAGATCAAAAACTGTTTTTT

abundance: .
v_gene: TRBV5-1
j_gene: TRBJ1-5
d_gene: TRBD1
CDR3aa: CASSLTRQGVGGGQPQHF
CDR3nt: TGCGCCAGCAGCTTGACCCGACAGGGGGTGGGTGGTGGACAGCCCCAGCATTTT

abundance: few
v_gene: TRBV15
j_gene: TRBJ2-3
d_gene: TRBD2
CDR3aa: CATRVEREPDTQYF
CDR3nt: TGTGCCACCAGGGTCGAGCGGGAGCCAGATACGCAGTATTTT

abundance: many
v_gene: TRBV29-1
j_gene: TRBJ2-7
d_gene: TRBD1
CDR3aa: CSALRGRRGRYEQYF
CDR3nt: TGCAGCGCTCTCAGGGGACGCAGGGGGCGCTACGAGCAGTACTTC

abundance: .
v_gene: TRBV6-5
j_gene: TRBJ2-1
d_gene: .
CDR3aa: CASSYQGLANNEQFF
CDR3nt: TGTGCCAGCAGTTACCAGGGTCTAGCCAACAATGAGCAGTTCTTC

abundance: .
v_gene: TRBV11-2
j_gene: TRBJ2-1
d_gene: TRBD2
CDR3aa: CASSTRLAGVRPSYNEQFF
CDR3nt: TGTGCCAGCAGCACCCGACTAGCGGGAGTACGTCCTTCCTACAATGAGCAGTTCTTC

abundance: many
v_gene: TRBV12-3/TRBV12-4
j_gene: TRBJ2-4
d_gene: TRBD1
CDR3aa: CASSLLGQGASKNIQYF
CDR3nt: TGTGCCAGCAGTTTATTGGGACAGGGGGCCTCCAAAAACATTCAGTACTTC

abundance: .
v_gene: TRBV7-9
j_gene: TRBJ2-5
d_gene: .
CDR3aa: CASSLVGGAAETQYF
CDR3nt: TGTGCCAGCAGCTTAGTTGGGGGCGCGGCAGAGACCCAGTACTTC

abundance: few
v_gene: TRBV18
j_gene: TRBJ2-1
d_gene: .
CDR3aa: CASSPGSRSYNEQFF
CDR3nt: TGTGCCAGCTCACCAGGGTCGCGGTCCTACAATGAGCAGTTCTTC

abundance: few
v_gene: TRBV5-1
j_gene: TRBJ1-2
d_gene: .
CDR3aa: CASSLEPTPYYGYTF
CDR3nt: TGCGCCAGCAGCTTGGAACCGACCCCGTACTATGGCTACACCTTC

abundance: .
v_gene: TRBV9
j_gene: TRBJ2-7
d_gene: .
CDR3aa: CASSAWGDLYEQYF
CDR3nt: TGTGCCAGCAGCGCTTGGGGGGACCTCTACGAGCAGTACTTC

abundance: many
v_gene: TRBV5-1
j_gene: TRBJ2-7
d_gene: .
CDR3aa: CASSLATGSYEQYF
CDR3nt: TGCGCCAGCAGCTTGGCCACAGGCTCCTACGAGCAGTACTTC

abundance: many
v_gene: TRBV5-1
j_gene: TRBJ2-5
d_gene: TRBD2
CDR3aa: CASSRLAGQETQYF
CDR3nt: TGCGCCAGCAGCCGGCTAGCGGGACAAGAGACCCAGTACTTC

abundance: .
v_gene: TRBV29-1
j_gene: TRBJ2-2
d_gene: TRBD1
CDR3aa: CSVRTGGNTGELFF
CDR3nt: TGCAGCGTTCGGACAGGGGGGAACACCGGGGAGCTGTTTTTT

abundance: few
v_gene: TRBV18
j_gene: TRBJ1-2
d_gene: .
CDR3aa: CASSPLGKGYTF
CDR3nt: TGTGCCAGCTCACCTTTGGGGAAAGGCTACACCTTC

abundance: few
v_gene: TRBV10-3
j_gene: TRBJ1-1
d_gene: TRBD1
CDR3aa: CAISLLGQGNTEAFF
CDR3nt: TGTGCCATCAGCCTGCTGGGACAGGGAAACACTGAAGCTTTCTTT

abundance: few
v_gene: TRBV5-1
j_gene: TRBJ1-1
d_gene: .
CDR3aa: CASSLTGSFMNTEAFF
CDR3nt: TGCGCCAGCAGCTTGACAGGGTCCTTCATGAACACTGAAGCTTTCTTT

abundance: few
v_gene: TRBV20-1
j_gene: TRBJ2-5
d_gene: .
CDR3aa: CSAPSTVLTQETQYF
CDR3nt: TGCAGTGCTCCCTCAACAGTGTTGACGCAAGAGACCCAGTACTTC

abundance: .
v_gene: TRBV7-3
j_gene: TRBJ2-1
d_gene: TRBD1
CDR3aa: CASSIQGDDEQFF
CDR3nt: TGTGCCAGCAGCATACAGGGGGACGATGAGCAGTTCTTC

abundance: few
v_gene: TRBV20-1
j_gene: TRBJ2-7
d_gene: TRBD1
CDR3aa: CSAPGQGHYEQYF
CDR3nt: TGCAGTGCTCCGGGACAGGGTCACTACGAGCAGTACTTC

abundance: few
v_gene: TRBV20-1
j_gene: TRBJ2-2
d_gene: TRBD2
CDR3aa: CSARGTSGSAGELFF
CDR3nt: TGCAGTGCTCGGGGGACTAGCGGGAGCGCCGGGGAGCTGTTTTTT

abundance: .
v_gene: TRBV29-1
j_gene: TRBJ1-2
d_gene: TRBD1
CDR3aa: CSVVLFPGQGNYGYTF
CDR3nt: TGCAGCGTTGTCCTTTTTCCGGGACAGGGGAACTATGGCTACACCTTC

abundance: many
v_gene: TRBV18
j_gene: TRBJ1-4
d_gene: .
CDR3aa: CASSPPLTGEKLFF
CDR3nt: TGTGCCAGCTCACCACCCTTAACGGGGGAAAAACTGTTTTTT